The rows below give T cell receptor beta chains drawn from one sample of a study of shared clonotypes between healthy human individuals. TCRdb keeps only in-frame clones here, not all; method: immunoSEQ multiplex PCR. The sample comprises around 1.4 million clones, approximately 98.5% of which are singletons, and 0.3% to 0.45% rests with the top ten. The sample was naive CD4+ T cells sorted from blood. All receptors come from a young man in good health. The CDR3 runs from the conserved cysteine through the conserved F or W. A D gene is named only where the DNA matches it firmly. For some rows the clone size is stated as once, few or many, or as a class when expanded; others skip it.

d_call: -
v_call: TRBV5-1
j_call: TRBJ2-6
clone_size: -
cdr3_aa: CASRENSGANVLTF
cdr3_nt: TGCGCCAGCAGGGAGAACTCTGGGGCCAACGTCCTGACTTTC

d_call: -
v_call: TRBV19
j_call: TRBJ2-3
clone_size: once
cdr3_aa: CASSAWKADTQYF
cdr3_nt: TGTGCCAGTAGTGCCTGGAAGGCCGATACGCAGTATTTT

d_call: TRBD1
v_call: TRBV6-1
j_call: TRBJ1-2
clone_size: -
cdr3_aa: CASVRQGRNPYGYTF
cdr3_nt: TGTGCCAGCGTCCGACAGGGACGGAACCCCTATGGCTACACCTTC

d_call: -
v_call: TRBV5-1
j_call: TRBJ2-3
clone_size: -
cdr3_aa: CASSSGLTDTQYF
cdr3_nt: TGCGCCAGCAGCTCGGGCCTCACAGATACGCAGTATTTT

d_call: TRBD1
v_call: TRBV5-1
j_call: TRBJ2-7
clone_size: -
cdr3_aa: CASSLKATGSEQYF
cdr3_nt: TGCGCCAGCAGCTTGAAGGCGACAGGGTCCGAGCAGTACTTC

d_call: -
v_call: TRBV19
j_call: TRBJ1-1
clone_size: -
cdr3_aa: CASSIKTGLMNTEAFF
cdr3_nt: TGTGCCAGTAGTATAAAAACAGGTCTCATGAACACTGAAGCTTTCTTT

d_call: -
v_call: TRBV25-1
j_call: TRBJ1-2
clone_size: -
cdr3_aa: CASSREAFNYGYTF
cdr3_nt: TGTGCCAGCAGCCGAGAGGCGTTTAACTATGGCTACACCTTC

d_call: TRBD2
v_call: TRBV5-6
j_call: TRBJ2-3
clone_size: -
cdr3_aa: CASSLGLAGRGDTQYF
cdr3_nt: TGTGCCAGCAGCCTAGGACTAGCGGGACGGGGAGATACGCAGTATTTT

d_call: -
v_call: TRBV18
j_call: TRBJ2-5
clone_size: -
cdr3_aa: CASSPRGGETQYF
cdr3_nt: TGTGCCAGCTCACCAAGGGGCGGGGAGACCCAGTACTTC

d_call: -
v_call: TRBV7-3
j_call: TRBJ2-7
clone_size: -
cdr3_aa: CASSLLSSPGINEQYF
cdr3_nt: TGTGCCAGCAGCTTACTCTCCAGCCCCGGGATCAACGAGCAGTACTTC

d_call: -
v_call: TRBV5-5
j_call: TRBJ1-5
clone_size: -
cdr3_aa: CASSLRDSNQPQHF
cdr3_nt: TGTGCCAGCAGCTTGAGGGACAGCAATCAGCCCCAGCATTTT

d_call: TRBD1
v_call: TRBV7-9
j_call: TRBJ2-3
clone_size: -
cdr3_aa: CASSIIAGGVGTDTQYF
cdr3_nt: TGTGCCAGCAGCATTATCGCAGGGGGCGTGGGCACAGATACGCAGTATTTT

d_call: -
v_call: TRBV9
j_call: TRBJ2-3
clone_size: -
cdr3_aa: CASTKGITDTQYF
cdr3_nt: TGTGCCAGCACGAAGGGGATCACAGATACGCAGTATTTT

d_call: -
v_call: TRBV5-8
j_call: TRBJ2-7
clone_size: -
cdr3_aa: CASSLLRNDLSSYEQYF
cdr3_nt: TGTGCCAGCAGCTTACTAAGAAACGACCTGAGCTCCTACGAGCAGTACTTC

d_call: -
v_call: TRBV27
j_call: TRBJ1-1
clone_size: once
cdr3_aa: CASSRRRGGFTEAFF
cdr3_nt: TGTGCCAGCAGCCGCCGAAGGGGCGGGTTCACTGAAGCTTTCTTT

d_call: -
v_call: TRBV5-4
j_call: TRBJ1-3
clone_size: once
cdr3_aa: CASSPPAGTPGNTIYF
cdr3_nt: TGTGCCAGCAGCCCTCCTGCCGGGACACCAGGAAACACCATATATTTT

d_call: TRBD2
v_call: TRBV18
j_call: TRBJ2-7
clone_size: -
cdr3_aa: CASSPVGRVHEQYF
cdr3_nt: TGTGCCAGCTCACCTGTGGGGAGGGTCCACGAGCAGTACTTC

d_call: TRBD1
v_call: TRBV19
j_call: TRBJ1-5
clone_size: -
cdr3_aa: CASSMKQGAQPQHF
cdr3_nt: TGTGCCAGTAGTATGAAACAGGGGGCCCAGCCCCAGCATTTT

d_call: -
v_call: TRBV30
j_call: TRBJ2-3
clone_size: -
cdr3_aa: CAWRYGLADTQYF
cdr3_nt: TGTGCCTGGAGATATGGATTAGCAGATACGCAGTATTTT

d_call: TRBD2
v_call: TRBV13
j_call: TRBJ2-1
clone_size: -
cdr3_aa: CASSLLSFVAGDTGTKYNEQFF
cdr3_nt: TGTGCCAGCAGCTTACTCTCTTTCGTTGCGGGGGATACCGGAACAAAGTACAATGAGCAGTTCTTC

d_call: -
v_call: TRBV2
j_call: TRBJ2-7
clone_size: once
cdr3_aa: CASRTENRGEQYF
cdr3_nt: TGTGCCAGCAGGACAGAAAATCGGGGCGAGCAGTACTTC

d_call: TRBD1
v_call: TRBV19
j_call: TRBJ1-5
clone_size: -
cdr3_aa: CASRYDRVNQPQHF
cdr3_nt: TGTGCCAGTAGATATGACAGGGTCAATCAGCCCCAGCATTTT

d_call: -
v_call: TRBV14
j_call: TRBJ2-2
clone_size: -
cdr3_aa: CASMLRKNTGELFF
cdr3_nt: TGTGCCAGCATGCTTCGGAAAAACACCGGGGAGCTGTTTTTT

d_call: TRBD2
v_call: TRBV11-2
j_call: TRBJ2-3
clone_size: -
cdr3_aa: CASNKISGRRDTQYF
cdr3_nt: TGTGCCAGCAACAAAATTAGCGGGAGGAGGGATACGCAGTATTTT

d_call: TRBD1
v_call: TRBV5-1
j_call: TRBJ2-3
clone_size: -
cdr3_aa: CASSLAGTEKYTQYF
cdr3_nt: TGCGCCAGCAGCTTGGCTGGGACAGAGAAATATACGCAGTATTTT

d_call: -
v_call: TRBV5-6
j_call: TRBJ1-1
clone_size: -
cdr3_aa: CASNPRQIKRNTEAFF
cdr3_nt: TGTGCCAGCAACCCCCGGCAGATCAAGAGGAACACTGAAGCTTTCTTT

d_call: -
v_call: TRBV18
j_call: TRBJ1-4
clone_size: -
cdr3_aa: CASSPRVGNNEKLFF
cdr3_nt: TGTGCCAGCTCACCACGGGTAGGGAATAATGAAAAACTGTTTTTT

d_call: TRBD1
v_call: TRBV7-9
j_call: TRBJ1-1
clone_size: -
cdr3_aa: CASRAGTGSDRDTEAFF
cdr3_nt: TGTGCCAGCAGAGCCGGGACAGGCAGTGATAGGGACACTGAAGCTTTCTTT

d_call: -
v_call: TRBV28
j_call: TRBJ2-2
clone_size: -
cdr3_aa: CASSPGTGVGELFF
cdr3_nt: TGTGCCAGCAGCCCCGGGACCGGCGTCGGGGAGCTGTTTTTT

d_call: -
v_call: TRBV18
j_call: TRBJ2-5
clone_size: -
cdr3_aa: CASSPLPRTGSQETQYF
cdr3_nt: TGTGCCAGCTCACCGCTACCCCGGACGGGGTCCCAAGAGACCCAGTACTTC

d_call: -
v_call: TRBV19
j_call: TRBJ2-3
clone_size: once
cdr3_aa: CATNSGGSTDTQYF
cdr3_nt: TGTGCCACCAATAGCGGAGGGAGCACAGATACGCAGTATTTT

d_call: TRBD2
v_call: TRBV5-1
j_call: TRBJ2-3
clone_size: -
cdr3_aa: CASSLTSGRGTDTQYF
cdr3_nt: TGCGCCAGCAGCTTGACTAGCGGGAGAGGAACAGATACGCAGTATTTT

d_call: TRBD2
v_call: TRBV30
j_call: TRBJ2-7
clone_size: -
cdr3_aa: CAWSVLAGEGEQYF
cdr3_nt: TGTGCCTGGAGTGTACTAGCGGGAGAAGGGGAGCAGTACTTC

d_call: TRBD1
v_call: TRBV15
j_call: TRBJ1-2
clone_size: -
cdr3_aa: CATSRDPRQGDGYTF
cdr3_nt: TGTGCCACCAGCAGAGACCCTAGACAGGGGGATGGCTACACCTTC

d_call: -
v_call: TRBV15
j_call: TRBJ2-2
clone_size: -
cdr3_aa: CATSRDDGRENTGELFF
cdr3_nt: TGTGCCACCAGCAGAGATGATGGGCGGGAGAACACCGGGGAGCTGTTTTTT

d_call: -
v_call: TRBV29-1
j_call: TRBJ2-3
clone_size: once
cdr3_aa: CSVEGGRGTDTQYF
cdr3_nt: TGCAGCGTTGAGGGGGGCAGGGGGACAGATACGCAGTATTTT

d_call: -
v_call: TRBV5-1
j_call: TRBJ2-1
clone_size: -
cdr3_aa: CASSLGSTNEQFF
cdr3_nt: TGCGCCAGCAGCTTGGGTAGCACCAATGAGCAGTTCTTC

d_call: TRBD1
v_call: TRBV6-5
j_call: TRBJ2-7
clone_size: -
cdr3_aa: CASRGGQGSSYEQYF
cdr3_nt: TGTGCCAGCAGGGGGGGACAGGGGTCATCCTACGAGCAGTACTTC

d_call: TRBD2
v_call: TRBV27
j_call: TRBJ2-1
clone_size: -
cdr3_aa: CASSLGPGLAVLNEQFF
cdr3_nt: TGTGCCAGCAGTTTAGGCCCGGGACTAGCGGTCCTCAATGAGCAGTTCTTC

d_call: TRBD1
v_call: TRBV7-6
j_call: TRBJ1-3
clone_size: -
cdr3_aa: CASSSDRVGGNTIYF
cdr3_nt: TGTGCCAGCAGCTCGGACAGGGTCGGGGGAAACACCATATATTTT

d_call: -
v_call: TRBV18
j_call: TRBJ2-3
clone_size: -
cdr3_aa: CASSPLAVSQGTDTQYF
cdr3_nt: TGTGCCAGCTCACCACTGGCCGTCTCACAGGGCACAGATACGCAGTATTTT

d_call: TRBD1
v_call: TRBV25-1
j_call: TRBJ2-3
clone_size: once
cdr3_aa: CASSNRGPWSTDTQYF
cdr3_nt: TGTGCCAGCAGTAACAGGGGGCCTTGGAGCACAGATACGCAGTATTTT

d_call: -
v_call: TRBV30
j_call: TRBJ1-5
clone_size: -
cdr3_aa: CAWSVQPVGVGQPQHF
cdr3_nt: TGTGCCTGGAGTGTCCAACCAGTAGGGGTTGGTCAGCCCCAGCATTTT

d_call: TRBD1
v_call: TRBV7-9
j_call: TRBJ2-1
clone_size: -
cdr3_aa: CASSRDRRENEQFF
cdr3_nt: TGTGCCAGCAGCAGGGACAGGAGGGAGAATGAGCAGTTCTTC

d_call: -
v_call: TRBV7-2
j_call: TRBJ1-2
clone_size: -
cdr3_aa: CASSLNTVYGYTF
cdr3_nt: TGTGCCAGCAGCTTAAACACAGTCTATGGCTACACCTTC

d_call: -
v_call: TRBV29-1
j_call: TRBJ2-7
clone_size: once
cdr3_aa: CSVDDGSYEQYF
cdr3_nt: TGCAGCGTTGACGACGGTTCCTACGAGCAGTACTTC

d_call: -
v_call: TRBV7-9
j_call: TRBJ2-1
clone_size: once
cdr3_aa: CASSLTWVEQFF
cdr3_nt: TGTGCCAGCAGCTTAACCTGGGTTGAGCAGTTCTTC